One sample yielded the 12 T cell receptor beta chains listed below, sequenced in a study of regulatory T cells in long-lasting Graves disease. Stated time point: persistent/refractory GD, antithyroid drugs over 5 years with positive TRAb. Scientists built the TCR library using RNA that was extracted from PBMCs. iRepertoire HTBI primers and Arm-PCR of CDR3 regions built TCR beta libraries. TCRdb reanalysed the multiplex PCR reads using MiXCR and keeps one entry per CDR3 protein. The sample lists 250,000 to 300,000 distinct CDR3 sequences, 20% to 25% occurring once. The sequences come from peripheral blood mononuclear cells (PBMCs), collected when the disease was refractory, from a patient treated with antithyroid drugs. Source of these receptors: a female donor with Graves disease.

The sample holds a few counts of this clonotype. V is TRBV27 and J is TRBJ1-2; unclear D gene. V lost 6 bases to trimming and J lost 8 bases, with 13 bases between them. Germline V gene data show CDR1 as MNHEY and CDR2 as SMNVEV (reference sequence). The length of the CDR3 is 12 residues. The chain's CDR3 is CASSPEGRGYTF. In nucleotides, the CDR3 is TGTGCCAGCAGCCCGGAAGGACGCGGCTACACCTTC.

V is TRBV6-1 and J is TRBJ1-1, with 7 bases aligning to TRBD1. This CDR3 spans 14 amino acids. V lost 2 bases, J lost 5 bases, and 5 bases stayed unmatched. Germline V gene sequence: CDR1 MNHNS, CDR2 SASEGT. The CDR3 region is CASSESGGTTEAFF. For the CDR3, the DNA is TGTGCCAGCAGTGAATCAGGGGGAACAACTGAAGCTTTCTTT.

Many counts were recorded for this clonotype. The chain has TRBV28 and TRBJ1-2; D unclear. The length of the CDR3 is 11 residues. Deletions cut 4 bases from V and 11 bases from J, with 11 bases between. The germline gives CDR1 MDHEN, CDR2 SYDVKM. In DNA, the CDR3 is TGTGCCAGCAGTTCGACCATCACGTACACCTTC. Amino acid sequence: CASSSTITYTF.

The gene calls are TRBV11-2 and TRBJ2-2, with unresolved D. The CDR3 has 14 residues. V lost 2 bases, J lost 3 bases, and 7 bases lay in between. Germline CDR1 reads SGHAT; CDR2 reads FQNNGV. CDR3 in DNA: TGTGCCAGCAGCTTACATGCGGACACCGGGGAGCTGTTTTTT. This sequence encodes CASSLHADTGELFF.

CDR3 amino acids: CASSLNRWNLADTQYF. The DNA for the CDR3 is TGTGCCAGCAGCTTGAATAGGTGGAATTTGGCGGATACGCAGTATTTT. V usage is TRBV5-6 and J usage is TRBJ2-3; unclear D gene. This CDR3 region has 16 residues. Germline-derived CDR1 and CDR2 are SGHDT and YYEEEE. Trimming removed 1 base at V and 6 bases at J, with 18 bases between.

This chain connects TRBV24-1 to TRBJ2-7, with a weak D call TRBD1 (5 bases). This CDR3 region has 17 residues. CDR1 is KGHDR and CDR2 is SFDVKD in the germline V gene. V dropped 4 bases and J dropped 0 bases, with 18 bases sitting between them. DNA of the CDR3: TGTGCCACCAGTGAAAAGGGGAAGCCGGCCGTCTCCTACGAGCAGTACTTC. Translation: CATSEKGKPAVSYEQYF.

This clonotype is judged medium-sized. J is TRBJ2-7 and V is TRBV7-9, with no clear D. The CDR3 consists of 12 residues. Germline V gene sequence: CDR1 SEHNR, CDR2 FQNEAQ (reference sequence). V was clipped by 1 base and J by 7 bases, with 8 bases between them. The CDR3 protein is CASSLGPWEQYF. In DNA, the CDR3 is TGTGCCAGCAGCTTAGGCCCGTGGGAGCAGTACTTC.

This chain uses TRBV19 with TRBJ2-2; D not certain. From germline, CDR1 is LNHDA and CDR2 SQIVND (reference sequence). The CDR3 spans 14 residues. V dropped 4 bases and J dropped 5 bases, with 11 bases sitting between them. Here the CDR3 DNA reads TGTGCCAGTAGTAACGCAGGCCGGACCGGGGAGCTGTTTTTT. Translating gives CASSNAGRTGELFF. The full variable domain, in which reference TRBV19 and TRBJ2-2 provide the parts outside the CDR3, is DGGITQSPKYLFRKEGQNVTLSCEQNLNHDAMYWYRQDPGQGLRLIYYSQIVNDFQKGDIAEGYSVSREKKESFPLTVTSAQKNPTAFYLCASSNAGRTGELFFGEGSRLTVL.

This clonotype was observed many times. The rearrangement uses TRBV12-3 or TRBV12-4 and TRBJ2-5; 9 nucleotides match TRBD2. The CDR3 loop spans 16 amino acids. The trim removed 7 bases at V and 2 bases at J, leaving 11 bases unmatched. Here the CDR3 reads CASNPSLAGIQETQYF. The CDR3 DNA reads TGTGCCAGCAACCCATCCCTAGCGGGAATTCAAGAGACCCAGTACTTC.

The V gene is TRBV6-1, the J gene TRBJ2-7, with D possibly matching TRBD1 (7 bases). CDR3 length equals 12 residues. Between the trimmed V and J ends, which lost 7 bases and 4 bases, there was a span of 11 bases. The germline CDR1 and CDR2 sequences are MNHNS and SASEGT. The CDR3: CASKAGGYEQYF. In DNA, the CDR3 is TGTGCCAGCAAGGCAGGGGGGTACGAGCAGTACTTC.

This clonotype came up many times. The gene calls are TRBV7-2 and TRBJ1-5; D perhaps matches TRBD1 (5 bases). The CDR3 runs to 13 residues. Trimming stripped 5 bases from V and 7 bases from J, with 12 bases between. Germline V lookup: CDR1 SGHTA, CDR2 FQGNSA. The CDR3: CASSRDLRQPQHF. DNA for the CDR3: TGTGCCAGCAGCAGGGACTTGAGGCAGCCCCAGCATTTT.

This rearrangement joins TRBV20-1 to TRBJ2-7, with TRBD2 as a possible D gene (5 bases). Germline lookup yields CDR1 DFQATT and CDR2 SNEGSKA (reference sequence). This CDR3 is built from 15 residues. V was cut by 5 bases and J by 6 bases, with 23 bases left in between. The CDR3 DNA reads TGCAGTGCTCAAAGTCCGGGTCCCGAGGGTTCCGAGCAGTACTTC. It encodes CSAQSPGPEGSEQYF.